This TCR beta chain originates from a study of T cells after yellow fever vaccination. Whole-study context: The fractions with low cell numbers were processed using SMART-Seq v4 Ultra Low Input.

General study findings and limits: Compared with primary, the secondary response was weaker and peaked at day 5, not 15. Reappearance after the booster was observed for most primary-vaccination clones (roughly 95% CD4, roughly 88% CD8).

This clonotype occurred a few times. Its antigen remains unknown. 5'RACE template switching added a universal primer site and UMIs to TCR cDNA. TCRdb re-called the 5' RACE reads with MiXCR, one entry per CDR3 protein. The sample lists 100,000 to 150,000 distinct CDR3 sequences, 13% to 15% seen once, with 40% to 45% in the top ten. The sequence was collected from a man younger than 35 who received the YFV17D yellow fever vaccine. The sample in question was CD8+ T cells sorted from PBMCs, obtained 5 days after the yellow fever booster vaccination.

The CDR3 DNA sequence: TGTGCCAGTAGTATCCAGGGTTACGAAAAACTGTTTTTT. Translating gives CASSIQGYEKLFF. The rearrangement joins TRBV19 to TRBJ1-4; possibly TRBD1 for D (5 bases). The CDR3 sequence is 13 residues long. V was shortened by 3 bases and J by 8 bases, with 10 bases between the two germline ends. Germline V gene sequence: CDR1 LNHDA, CDR2 SQIVND (reference sequence).